This section outlines one T cell receptor (beta chain) sequence together with its context. The sample is drawn from a study of blood T cell repertoires in COVID-19. Overall study context: Acute and convalescent COVID-19 samples came from the United States, Italy and Spain. T cells, B-cell-depleted T cells, or PBMCs provided the cDNA or gDNA that served as material.

As originally analysed: Cell counts per sample came from amplifying reference gene primers. Sequencing was performed with immunoSEQ multiplex PCR; in TCRdb, only in-frame clones are kept and a portion is missing. V, J and clone size are taken as reported in that table, and D and trimming were inferred from the DNA itself. Of roughly 87,000 clones in the sample, roughly 88% were seen once. The CDR3 loop spans 14 amino acids. The J segment lost 6 bases and the V segment lost 4 bases, leaving 8 bases of the junction unmatched. The germline gives CDR1 LGHDT, CDR2 YNNKEL (reference sequence). The chain joins TRBV3-1 (or the pseudogene TRBV3-2) to TRBJ1-1; 7 bases map to TRBD1. This receptor was obtained from a man over 45 with active COVID-19. The sample comprised peripheral blood. The CDR3 DNA reads as TGTGCCAGCAGCCTTCATACAGGGGCAGCTGAAGCTTTCTTT. It encodes CASSLHTGAAEAFF.